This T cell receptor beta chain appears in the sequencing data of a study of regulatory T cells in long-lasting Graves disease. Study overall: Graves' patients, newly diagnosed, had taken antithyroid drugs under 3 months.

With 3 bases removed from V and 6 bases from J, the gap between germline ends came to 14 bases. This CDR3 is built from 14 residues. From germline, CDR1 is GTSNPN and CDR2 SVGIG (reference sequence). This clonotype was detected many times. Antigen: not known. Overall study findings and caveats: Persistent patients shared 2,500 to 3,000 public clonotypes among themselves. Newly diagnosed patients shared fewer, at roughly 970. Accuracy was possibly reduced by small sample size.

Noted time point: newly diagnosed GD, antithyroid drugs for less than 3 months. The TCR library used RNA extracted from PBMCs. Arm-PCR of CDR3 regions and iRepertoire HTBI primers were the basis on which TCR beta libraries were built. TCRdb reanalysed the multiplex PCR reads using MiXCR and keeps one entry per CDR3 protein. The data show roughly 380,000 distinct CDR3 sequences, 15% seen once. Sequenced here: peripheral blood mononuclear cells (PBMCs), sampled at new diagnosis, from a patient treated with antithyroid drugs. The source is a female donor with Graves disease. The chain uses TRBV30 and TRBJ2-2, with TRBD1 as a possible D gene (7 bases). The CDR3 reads CAWREGAWAGELFF. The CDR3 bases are TGTGCCTGGAGGGAGGGGGCATGGGCCGGGGAGCTGTTTTTT.